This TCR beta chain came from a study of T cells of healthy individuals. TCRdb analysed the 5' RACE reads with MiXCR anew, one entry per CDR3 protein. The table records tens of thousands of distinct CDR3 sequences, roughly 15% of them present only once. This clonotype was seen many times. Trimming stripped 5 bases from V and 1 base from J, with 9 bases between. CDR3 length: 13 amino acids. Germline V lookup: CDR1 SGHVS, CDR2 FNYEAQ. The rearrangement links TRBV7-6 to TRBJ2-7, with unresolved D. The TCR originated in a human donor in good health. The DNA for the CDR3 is TGTGCCAGCAGCAACACCCAGTCCTACGAGCAGTACTTC. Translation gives CASSNTQSYEQYF.